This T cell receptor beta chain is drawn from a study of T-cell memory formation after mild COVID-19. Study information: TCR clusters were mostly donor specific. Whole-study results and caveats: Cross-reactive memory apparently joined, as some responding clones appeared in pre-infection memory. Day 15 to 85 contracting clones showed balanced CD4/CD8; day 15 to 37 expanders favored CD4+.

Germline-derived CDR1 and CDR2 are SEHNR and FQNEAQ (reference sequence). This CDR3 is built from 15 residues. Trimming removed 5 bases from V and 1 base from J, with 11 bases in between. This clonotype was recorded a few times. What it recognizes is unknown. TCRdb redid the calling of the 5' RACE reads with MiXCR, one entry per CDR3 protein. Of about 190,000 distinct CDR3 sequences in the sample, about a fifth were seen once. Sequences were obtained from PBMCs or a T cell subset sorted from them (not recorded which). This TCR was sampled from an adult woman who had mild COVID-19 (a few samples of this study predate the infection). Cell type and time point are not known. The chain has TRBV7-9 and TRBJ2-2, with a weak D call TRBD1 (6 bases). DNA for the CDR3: TGTGCCAGCAGCACCGGGACACTGAACACCGGGGAGCTGTTTTTT. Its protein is CASSTGTLNTGELFF.